The present T cell receptor beta chain was sequenced within a study of T cell responses to AZD1222 COVID-19 vaccine. Study observations and caveats: Spike-wide coverage was observed for vaccine-associated CD4 TCRs, with dominant responses at 160-218 and 743-854. Repertoires were obtained solely post-peak T cell response. The study reported that nearly half of spike-specific TCRs target unmutated variant regions.

Points on this clone: The antigen is unknown.

Some clones are missing from TCRdb's copy, which holds only in-frame ones; the method was immunoSEQ multiplex PCR. The sample has fewer than 150,000 clones; 70% to 90% are singletons. This CDR3 contains 14 residues. Germline V gives CDR1 SGDLS, CDR2 YYNGEE. V lost 4 bases to trimming and J lost 2 bases, with 11 bases between them. The sequencing used peripheral blood, collected on day 0 of AZD1222 vaccination. The V and J genes are TRBV9 and TRBJ2-3, with a possible D match to TRBD2 (5 bases). The sequence was collected from an adult in good health. This CDR3 is CASSPRGTTDTQYF. The CDR3 bases are TGTGCCAGCAGCCCTCGGGGTACCACAGATACGCAGTATTTT. Full variable domain (rest looked up from reference TRBV9 and TRBJ2-3): DSGVTQTPKHLITATGQRVTLRCSPRSGDLSVYWYQQSLDQGLQFLIQYYNGEERAKGNILERFSAQQFPDLHSELNLSSLELGDSALYFCASSPRGTTDTQYFGPGTRLTVL.